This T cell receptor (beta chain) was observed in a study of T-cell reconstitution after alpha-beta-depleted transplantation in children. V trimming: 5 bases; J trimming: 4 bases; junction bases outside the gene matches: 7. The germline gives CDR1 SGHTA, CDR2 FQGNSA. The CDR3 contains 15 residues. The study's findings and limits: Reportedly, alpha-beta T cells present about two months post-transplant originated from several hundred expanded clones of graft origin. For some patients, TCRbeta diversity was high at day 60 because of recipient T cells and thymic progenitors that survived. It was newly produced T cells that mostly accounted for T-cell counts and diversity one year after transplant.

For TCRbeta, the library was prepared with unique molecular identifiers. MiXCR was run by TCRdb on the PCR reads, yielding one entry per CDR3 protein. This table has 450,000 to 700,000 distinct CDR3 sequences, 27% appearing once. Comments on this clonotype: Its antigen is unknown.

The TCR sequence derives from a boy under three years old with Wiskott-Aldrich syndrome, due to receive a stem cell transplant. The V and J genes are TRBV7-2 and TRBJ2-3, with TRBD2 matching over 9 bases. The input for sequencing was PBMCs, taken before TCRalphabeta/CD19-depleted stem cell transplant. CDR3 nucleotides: TGTGCCAGCAGCCGTCCGGGACTAGCAGCAGATACGCAGTATTTT. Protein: CASSRPGLAADTQYF.